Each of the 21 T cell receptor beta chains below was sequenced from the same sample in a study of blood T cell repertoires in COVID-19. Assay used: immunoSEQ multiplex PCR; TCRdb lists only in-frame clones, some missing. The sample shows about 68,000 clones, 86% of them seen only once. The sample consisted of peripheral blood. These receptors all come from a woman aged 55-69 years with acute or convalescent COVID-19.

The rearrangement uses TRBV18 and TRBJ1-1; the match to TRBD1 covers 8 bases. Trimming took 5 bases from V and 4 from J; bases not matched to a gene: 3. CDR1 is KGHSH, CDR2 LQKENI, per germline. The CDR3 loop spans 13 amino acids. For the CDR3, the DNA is TGTGCCAGCTCAGGCGACAGGGGCACTGAAGCTTTCTTT. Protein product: CASSGDRGTEAFF.

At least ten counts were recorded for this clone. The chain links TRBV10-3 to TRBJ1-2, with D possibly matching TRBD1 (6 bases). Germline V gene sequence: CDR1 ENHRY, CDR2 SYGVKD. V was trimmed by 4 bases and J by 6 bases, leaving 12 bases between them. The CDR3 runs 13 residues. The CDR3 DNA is TGTGCCATCAGTGGACGGACAGCTGATGGCTACACCTTC. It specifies CAISGRTADGYTF.

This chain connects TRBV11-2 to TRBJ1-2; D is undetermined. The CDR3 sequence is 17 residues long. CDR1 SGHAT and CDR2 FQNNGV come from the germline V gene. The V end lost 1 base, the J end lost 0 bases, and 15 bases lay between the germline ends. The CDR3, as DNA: TGTGCCAGCAGCTTAGTTAGAGGCAGACTCTCTAACTATGGCTACACCTTC. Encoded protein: CASSLVRGRLSNYGYTF.

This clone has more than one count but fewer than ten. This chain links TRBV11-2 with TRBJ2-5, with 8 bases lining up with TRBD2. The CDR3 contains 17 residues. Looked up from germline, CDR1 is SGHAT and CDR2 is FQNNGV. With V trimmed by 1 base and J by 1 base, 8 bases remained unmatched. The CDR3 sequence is CASSLGSLAGSQETQYF. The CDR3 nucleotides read TGTGCCAGCAGCTTAGGTAGTTTAGCGGGGTCCCAAGAGACCCAGTACTTC.

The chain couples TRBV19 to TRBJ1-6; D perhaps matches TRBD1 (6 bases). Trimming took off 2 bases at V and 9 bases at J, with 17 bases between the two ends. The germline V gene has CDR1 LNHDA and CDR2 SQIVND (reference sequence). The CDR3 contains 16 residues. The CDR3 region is CASSITPLQGISPLHF. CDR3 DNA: TGTGCCAGTAGTATAACCCCATTGCAGGGGATTTCACCCCTCCACTTT.

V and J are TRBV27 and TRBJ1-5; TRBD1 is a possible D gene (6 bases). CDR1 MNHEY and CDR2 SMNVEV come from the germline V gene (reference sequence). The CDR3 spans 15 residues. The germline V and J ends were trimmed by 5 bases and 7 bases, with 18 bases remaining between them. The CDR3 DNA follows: TGTGCCAGCAGTAGGCGGGGGGCTTTAGGGCAGCCCCAGCATTTT. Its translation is CASSRRGALGQPQHF.

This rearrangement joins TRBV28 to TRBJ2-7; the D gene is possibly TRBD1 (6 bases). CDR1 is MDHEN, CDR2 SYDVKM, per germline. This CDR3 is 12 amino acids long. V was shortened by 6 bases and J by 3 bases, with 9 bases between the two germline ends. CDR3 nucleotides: TGTGCCAGCAGGGTCAGGGGCTACGAGCAGTACTTC. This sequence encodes CASRVRGYEQYF.

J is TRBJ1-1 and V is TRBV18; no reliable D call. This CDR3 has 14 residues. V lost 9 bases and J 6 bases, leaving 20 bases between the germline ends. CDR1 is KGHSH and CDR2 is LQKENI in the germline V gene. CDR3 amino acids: CASEGAGYVAEAFF. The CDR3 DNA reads TGTGCCAGTGAGGGCGCGGGCTATGTCGCTGAAGCTTTCTTT.

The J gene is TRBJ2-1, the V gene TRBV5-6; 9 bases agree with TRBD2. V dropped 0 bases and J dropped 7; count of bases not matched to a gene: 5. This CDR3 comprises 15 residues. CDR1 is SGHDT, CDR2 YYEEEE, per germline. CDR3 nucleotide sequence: TGTGCCAGCAGCTTGGGGAGCGGGAGGCGGAATGAGCAGTTCTTC. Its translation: CASSLGSGRRNEQFF.

CDR3 in amino acids: CASSFGTVSTEAFF. CDR3 nucleotide sequence: TGTGCCAGCAGTTTCGGGACAGTGAGCACTGAAGCTTTCTTT. The rearrangement joins TRBV6-5 to TRBJ1-1, with 7 bases fitting TRBD1. V was clipped by 4 bases and J by 4 bases; unmatched bases: 6. In germline, CDR1 is MNHEY, CDR2 SVGAGI. This CDR3 has 14 residues.

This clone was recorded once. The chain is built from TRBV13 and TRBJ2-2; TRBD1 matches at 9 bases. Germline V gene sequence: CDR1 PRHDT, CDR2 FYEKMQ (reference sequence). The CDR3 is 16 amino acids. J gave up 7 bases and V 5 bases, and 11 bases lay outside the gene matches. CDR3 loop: CASSIGTGTRNGELFF. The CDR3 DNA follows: TGTGCCAGCAGCATTGGGACAGGGACCCGGAACGGGGAGCTGTTTTTT.

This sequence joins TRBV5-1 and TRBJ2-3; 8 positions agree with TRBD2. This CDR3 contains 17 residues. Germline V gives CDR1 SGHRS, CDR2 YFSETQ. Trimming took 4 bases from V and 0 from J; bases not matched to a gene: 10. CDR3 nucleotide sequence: TGCGCCAGCAGCCCAGGCACCGCTAGCGGGAGCACAGATACGCAGTATTTT. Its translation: CASSPGTASGSTDTQYF.

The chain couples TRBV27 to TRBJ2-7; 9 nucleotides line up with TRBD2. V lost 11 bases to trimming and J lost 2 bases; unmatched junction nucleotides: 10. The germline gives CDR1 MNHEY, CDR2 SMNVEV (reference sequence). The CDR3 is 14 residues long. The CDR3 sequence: CAVQTSGVPYEQYF. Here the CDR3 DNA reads TGTGCCGTCCAGACTAGCGGCGTCCCCTACGAGCAGTACTTC.

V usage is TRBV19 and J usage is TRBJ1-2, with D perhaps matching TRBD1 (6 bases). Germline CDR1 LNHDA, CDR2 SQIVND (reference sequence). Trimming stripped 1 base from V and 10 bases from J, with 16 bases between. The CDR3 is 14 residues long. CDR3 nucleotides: TGTGCCAGTAGTATAGGCGCAGGGGCGGGAGACTACACCTTC. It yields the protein CASSIGAGAGDYTF.

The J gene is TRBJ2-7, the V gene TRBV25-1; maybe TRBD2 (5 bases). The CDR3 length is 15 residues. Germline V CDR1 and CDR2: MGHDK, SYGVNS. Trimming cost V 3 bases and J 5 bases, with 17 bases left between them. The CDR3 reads CASSEKRPQPDEQYF. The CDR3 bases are TGTGCCAGCAGTGAGAAGCGGCCCCAACCGGACGAGCAGTACTTC.

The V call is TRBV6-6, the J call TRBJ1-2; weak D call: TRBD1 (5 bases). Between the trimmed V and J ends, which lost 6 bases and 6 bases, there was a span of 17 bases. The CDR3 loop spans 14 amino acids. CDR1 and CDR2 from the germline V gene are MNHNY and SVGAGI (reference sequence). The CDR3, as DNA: TGTGCCAGCAGCCGAAGGGGCCAGATCGATGGCTACACCTTC. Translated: CASSRRGQIDGYTF.

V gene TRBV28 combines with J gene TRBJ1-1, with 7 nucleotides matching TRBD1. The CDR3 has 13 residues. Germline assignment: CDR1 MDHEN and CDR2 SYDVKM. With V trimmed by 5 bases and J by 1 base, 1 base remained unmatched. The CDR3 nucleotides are TGTGCCAGCAGTAGACAGGGGAACACTGAAGCTTTCTTT. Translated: CASSRQGNTEAFF.

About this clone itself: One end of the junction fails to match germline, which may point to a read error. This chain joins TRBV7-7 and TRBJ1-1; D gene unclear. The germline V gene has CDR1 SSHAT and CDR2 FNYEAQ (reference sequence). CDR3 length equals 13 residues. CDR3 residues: CASSSLLSTEAFF. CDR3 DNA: TGTGCTAGCAGCTCCTTACTATCCACTGAAGCTTTCTTT.

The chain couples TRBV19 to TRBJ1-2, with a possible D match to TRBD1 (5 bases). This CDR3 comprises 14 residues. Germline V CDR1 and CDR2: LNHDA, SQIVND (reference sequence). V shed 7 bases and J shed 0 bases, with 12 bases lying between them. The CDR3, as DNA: TGTGCCAGTACTCGGACATTCGCTAACTATGGCTACACCTTC. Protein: CASTRTFANYGYTF.

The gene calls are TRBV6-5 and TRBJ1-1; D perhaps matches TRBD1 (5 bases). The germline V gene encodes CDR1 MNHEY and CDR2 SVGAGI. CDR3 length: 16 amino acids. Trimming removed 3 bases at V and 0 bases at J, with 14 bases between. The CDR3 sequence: CASSYDSGNMNTEAFF. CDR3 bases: TGTGCCAGCAGTTATGACTCAGGGAACATGAACACTGAAGCTTTCTTT.

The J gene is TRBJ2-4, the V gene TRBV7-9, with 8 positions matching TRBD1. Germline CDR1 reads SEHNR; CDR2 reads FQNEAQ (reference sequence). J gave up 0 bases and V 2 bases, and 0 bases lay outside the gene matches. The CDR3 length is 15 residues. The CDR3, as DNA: TGTGCCAGCAGCTTAACAGGGGGAGCCAAAAACATTCAGTACTTC. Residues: CASSLTGGAKNIQYF. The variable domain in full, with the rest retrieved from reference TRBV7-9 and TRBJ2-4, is DTGVSQNPRHKITKRGQNVTFRCDPISEHNRLYWYRQTLGQGPEFLTYFQNEAQLEKSRLLSDRFSAERPKGSFSTLEIQRTEQGDSAMYLCASSLTGGAKNIQYFGAGTRLSVL.